This TCR gamma chain was profiled in a study of Vδ1+ human thymocytes. Study-wide findings and caveats: Thymic delta-chain repertoires held 20% to 25% Vdelta2 sequences and few Vdelta3, despite high sort purity. Bulk data may be misread because of unexpected Vdelta2 sequences. Thymic TRG and TRD repertoires appeared highly polyclonal, with Gaussian CDR3 length distributions. TRD repertoires were essentially private, unlike widely shared TRG clonotypes.

This CDR3 has 10 residues. Germline V gives CDR1 VTNTFY, CDR2 YDVSTARD (reference sequence). V lost 2 bases, J lost 10 bases, and 2 bases stayed unmatched. Extracted RNA was reverse transcribed into cDNA. Multiplex PCR used pooled V-gene forward primers and a constant-region reverse primer to amplify CDR3s. TCRdb re-called the multiplex PCR reads with CATT. This repertoire shows 9,000 or so gamma-chain clones, roughly 56% found once; its top ten account for about 1.5%. About this clone: What it binds is not known.

The sample consisted of Vdelta1+ gamma-delta thymocytes from the thymus. Subset in this sample: FACS-sorted CD3+ TCRalphabeta- TCRVdelta1+ TCRVdelta2- thymocytes. The sequence came from a girl under three years old who had congenital heart surgery. V is TRGV3 and J is TRGJ1 or TRGJ2. As TCRdb names no J gene, one was assigned here on the basis of a DNA match to germline. This CDR3 reads CATWDKKKLF. The CDR3 DNA reads as TGTGCCACCTGGGACAAGAAGAAACTCTTT.